What follows are 17 T cell receptor beta chains derived from one specimen sequenced in a study of blood T cell repertoires in COVID-19. TCRdb keeps only in-frame clones here, not all; method: immunoSEQ multiplex PCR. Here the sample spans around 270,000 clones, approximately 85% being singletons. Sequenced sample: peripheral blood. Receptors originate from a human donor with COVID-19, enrolled during active disease. The donor label of this sample is uncertain.

This clone was counted between two and nine times. V gene TRBV27 combines with J gene TRBJ1-4; TRBD1 aligns across 7 bases. J lost 2 bases, V lost 8 bases, and 5 bases had no gene match. Germline-derived CDR1 and CDR2 are MNHEY and SMNVEV (reference sequence). CDR3 length equals 14 residues. In nucleotides, the CDR3 is TGTGCCAGCCCCGGGACAGTTACTAATGAAAAACTGTTTTTT. Encoded protein: CASPGTVTNEKLFF. Drawing the rest from reference TRBV27 and TRBJ1-4, the complete variable domain is EAQVTQNPRYLITVTGKKLTVTCSQNMNHEYMSWYRQDPGLGLRQIYYSMNVEVTDKGDVPEGYKVSRKEKRNFPLILESPSPNQTSLYFCASPGTVTNEKLFFGSGTQLSVL.

V is TRBV2 and J is TRBJ2-3, with 7 bases matching TRBD2. With 2 bases clipped from V and 5 bases from J, the junction kept 7 bases outside the gene matches. Germline V gives CDR1 SNHLY, CDR2 FYNNEI. This CDR3 is built from 15 residues. In DNA, the CDR3 is TGTGCCAGCAGTGAACTTGCGGGAGCGGTAGATACGCAGTATTTT. Protein sequence: CASSELAGAVDTQYF.

This rearrangement joins TRBV29-1 to TRBJ1-1, with a weak D call TRBD1 (6 bases). Germline lookup yields CDR1 SQVTM and CDR2 ANQGSEA. Trimming took 4 bases from V and 4 from J, leaving 13 bases between them. This CDR3 comprises 13 residues. The DNA for the CDR3 is TGCAGCGTTGGTCCGGGGGGGCTCACTGAAGCTTTCTTT. As protein: CSVGPGGLTEAFF.

This sequence joins TRBV4-2 and TRBJ1-5, with 11 bases aligning to TRBD1. The CDR3 runs to 17 residues. J gave up 7 bases and V 0 bases, and 8 bases lay outside the gene matches. From germline, CDR1 is LGHNA and CDR2 YNFKEQ. The CDR3 DNA reads as TGTGCCAGCAGCCAAGAATCGGACAGGGGGCTAGGCCAGCCCCAGCATTTT. It codes for CASSQESDRGLGQPQHF.

V and J are TRBV7-9 and TRBJ1-1; D is possibly TRBD1 (5 bases). Germline-derived CDR1 and CDR2 are SEHNR and FQNEAQ (reference sequence). This CDR3 has 15 residues. V was pared by 1 base and J by 0 bases, with 9 bases between. This CDR3 is CASSLGQGVNTEAFF. In DNA form, the CDR3 reads TGTGCCAGCAGCTTAGGTCAAGGGGTGAACACTGAAGCTTTCTTT.

The genes are TRBV5-6 and TRBJ1-4; D remains ambiguous. Trimming cost V 3 bases and J 8 bases, with 14 bases left between them. The CDR3 spans 14 residues. The germline V gene encodes CDR1 SGHDT and CDR2 YYEEEE. The CDR3, as DNA: TGTGCCAGCAGCTCGAGGGTACGGTTAGAAAAACTGTTTTTT. It translates to CASSSRVRLEKLFF.

The rearrangement links TRBV5-4 to TRBJ1-5; 10 nucleotides agree with TRBD1. The CDR3 runs to 15 residues. Per the germline V gene, CDR1 is SGHNT and CDR2 is YYREEE (reference sequence). With 0 bases clipped from V and 7 bases from J, the junction kept 4 bases outside the gene matches. The CDR3 bases are TGTGCCAGCAGCTTGGGTGGGACAGGGGAACAGCCCCAGCATTTT. Residues: CASSLGGTGEQPQHF.

This clone was detected only once. The genes are TRBV28 and TRBJ2-1; TRBD2 agrees at 12 bases. This CDR3 has 15 residues. Germline trimming cut 7 bases from V and 9 bases from J; bases unmatched to any gene: 10. Germline V gene lookup returns CDR1 MDHEN and CDR2 SYDVKM. CDR3 nucleotides: TGTGCCAGCATCGACAGTGGACTAGCGGGAAGTGAGCAGTTCTTC. This encodes CASIDSGLAGSEQFF.

The V call is TRBV18, the J call TRBJ2-7; D is possibly TRBD2 (7 bases). This CDR3 contains 14 residues. The germline V gene encodes CDR1 KGHSH and CDR2 LQKENI. V dropped 1 base and J dropped 5 bases, with 12 bases sitting between them. The CDR3 DNA follows: TGTGCCAGCTCACCACGGGGCGGGGGCCACGAGCAGTACTTC. Its translation: CASSPRGGGHEQYF.

The chain joins TRBV28 to TRBJ2-1; 8 positions match TRBD2. The germline CDR1 and CDR2 sequences are MDHEN and SYDVKM. The CDR3 sequence is 15 residues long. Trimming removed 2 bases from V and 3 bases from J; junction bases left unmatched: 3. The CDR3 DNA sequence: TGTGCCAGCAGTTTAACGGGGGGGTTCTACAATGAGCAGTTCTTC. Translating gives CASSLTGGFYNEQFF.

The chain links TRBV19 to TRBJ1-2, with unresolved D. Germline assignment: CDR1 LNHDA and CDR2 SQIVND (reference sequence). CDR3 length equals 13 residues. With 0 bases removed from V and 5 bases from J, the gap between germline ends came to 7 bases. The CDR3 loop reads CASSIERRYGYTF. DNA for the CDR3: TGTGCCAGTAGTATAGAGCGGCGGTATGGCTACACCTTC.

J is TRBJ1-1 and V is TRBV6-5; the D gene is possibly TRBD1 (6 bases). Germline V lookup: CDR1 MNHEY, CDR2 SVGAGI. The CDR3 length is 13 residues. V lost 4 bases and J lost 5, with 11 bases in between. For the CDR3, the DNA is TGTGCCAGCAGTTTCACAGGGTCGACTGAAGCTTTCTTT. As protein: CASSFTGSTEAFF.

This chain uses TRBV3-1 (or the pseudogene TRBV3-2) with TRBJ1-2, with TRBD1 matching 7 bases. J lost 6 bases, V lost 3 bases, and 10 bases had no gene match. Germline V gene lookup returns CDR1 LGHDT and CDR2 YNNKEL (reference sequence). The CDR3 has 15 amino acids. The CDR3: CASSHRRQGGDGYTF. CDR3 DNA: TGTGCCAGCAGCCACCGACGACAGGGTGGAGATGGCTACACCTTC.

Only one count was recorded for this clone. This chain uses TRBV10-2 with TRBJ2-2; D call uncertain. This CDR3 spans 14 amino acids. Germline V gene sequence: CDR1 WSHSY, CDR2 SAAADI. V lost 2 bases and J lost 0, with 4 bases in between. CDR3 region: CASSELPNTGELFF. The CDR3 DNA sequence: TGCGCCAGCAGTGAGCTCCCGAACACCGGGGAGCTGTTTTTT.

V is TRBV7-3 and J is TRBJ1-6, with 8 positions matching TRBD1. CDR3 size: 16 residues. With V trimmed by 1 base and J by 8 bases, 7 bases remained unmatched. Germline V gene data show CDR1 as SGHTA and CDR2 as FQGTGA. The CDR3 loop is CASSLMAGGLDSPLHF. The CDR3 region has the DNA TGTGCCAGCAGCTTAATGGCAGGGGGCTTGGATTCACCCCTCCACTTT.

The chain couples TRBV10-3 to TRBJ2-7; the match to TRBD2 covers 10 bases. CDR1 is ENHRY, CDR2 SYGVKD, per germline. This CDR3 is built from 14 residues. The V and J ends lost 6 bases and 7 bases, in that order; junction bases with no gene match: 9. CDR3 loop: CAIRGGGTSVEQYF. CDR3 coding DNA: TGTGCCATCAGGGGGGGCGGGACTAGCGTTGAGCAGTACTTC.

This clone came up a few times. V is TRBV2 and J is TRBJ2-3; 7 bases align to TRBD2. Germline-derived CDR1 and CDR2 are SNHLY and FYNNEI. CDR3 length: 11 residues. CDR3: CAERETDTQYF. Here the CDR3 DNA reads TGTGCAGAGCGGGAAACAGATACGCAGTATTTT.